Following are 10 T cell receptor beta chains from one sample sequenced in a study of blood T cell repertoires in COVID-19. Produced via immunoSEQ multiplex PCR; TCRdb's table is partial and in-frame only. Of more than 250,000 clones detected, approximately 90% appear once; the ten largest clones hold under 7%. Sequenced: PBMCs or T cells enriched from blood (not recorded which). The receptors were gathered from a woman between 35 and 50 years old who had recovered from COVID-19.

V usage is TRBV28 and J usage is TRBJ2-3, with 12 nucleotides matching TRBD1. Germline assignment: CDR1 MDHEN and CDR2 SYDVKM. The CDR3 spans 18 residues. The J segment lost 2 bases and the V segment lost 4 bases, leaving 10 bases of the junction unmatched. The CDR3 sequence is CASSSGTGGVLHTDTQYF. The DNA for the CDR3 is TGTGCCAGCAGTTCCGGGACAGGGGGCGTATTACACACAGATACGCAGTATTTT.

The rearrangement joins TRBV2 to TRBJ1-2, with unresolved D. Germline V CDR1 and CDR2: SNHLY, FYNNEI. Trimming cost V 1 base and J 2 bases, with 11 bases left between them. The CDR3 has 15 residues. CDR3 protein: CASSEGTAGNYGYTF. The CDR3 region has the DNA TGTGCCAGCAGTGAAGGAACGGCGGGGAACTATGGCTACACCTTC.

The chain couples TRBV27 to TRBJ2-7; TRBD1 might be the D (6 bases). The CDR3 length is 14 residues. The ends were cut back, 5 bases at V and 2 bases at J, with 13 bases in the middle. The germline CDR1 and CDR2 sequences are MNHEY and SMNVEV (reference sequence). The CDR3 is CASSVYRDPYEQYF. CDR3 bases: TGTGCCAGCAGTGTCTACAGGGACCCCTACGAGCAGTACTTC.

This chain connects TRBV19 to TRBJ2-5; the match to TRBD1 covers 10 bases. V was pared by 4 bases and J by 7 bases, with 3 bases of the junction left unmatched. CDR3 size: 13 residues. Per germline, CDR1 LNHDA and CDR2 SQIVND (reference sequence). Here the CDR3 DNA reads TGTGCCAGTAGTAGGGACAGGGGAGGGACCCAGTACTTC. Translated, it gives CASSRDRGGTQYF.

CDR3 nucleotides: TGTGCCAGCTCACCACCGGGGACAGATTGGTCGCCCCTCCACTTT. Encoded protein: CASSPPGTDWSPLHF. The chain joins TRBV18 to TRBJ1-6, with 7 bases that match TRBD1. The length of the CDR3 is 15 residues. Germline-derived CDR1 and CDR2 are KGHSH and LQKENI. V lost 0 bases, J lost 13 bases, and 9 bases stayed unmatched.

The rearrangement joins TRBV13 to TRBJ1-1; 7 nucleotides agree with TRBD1. Per the germline V gene, CDR1 is PRHDT and CDR2 is FYEKMQ (reference sequence). V lost 5 bases and J lost 1; bases outside the gene matches: 10. The CDR3 is made up of 16 amino acids. CDR3: CASSESWGQPNTEAFF. In DNA form, the CDR3 reads TGTGCCAGCAGCGAGTCCTGGGGACAGCCGAACACTGAAGCTTTCTTT. Using reference TRBV13 and TRBJ1-1 for the parts outside the CDR3, the full variable domain is AAGVIQSPRHLIKEKRETATLKCYPIPRHDTVYWYQQGPGQDPQFLISFYEKMQSDKGSIPDRFSAQQFSDYHSELNMSSLELGDSALYFCASSESWGQPNTEAFFGQGTRLTVV.

As regards this clone: Additional DNA sequences in this sample encode the identical CDR3. The chain carries TRBV4-3 and TRBJ2-7, with 12 bases lining up with TRBD2. With V trimmed by 1 base and J by 2 bases, 0 bases remained unmatched. This CDR3 spans 15 amino acids. Germline lookup yields CDR1 LGHNA and CDR2 YSLEER. The CDR3 spells CASSQGLAGAYEQYF. The CDR3 region has the DNA TGCGCCAGCAGCCAAGGACTAGCGGGAGCCTACGAGCAGTACTTC.

This clone has only a few counts. The rearrangement joins TRBV25-1 to TRBJ2-3; TRBD1 is a possible D gene (6 bases). The CDR3 is 12 amino acids. The germline V gene has CDR1 MGHDK and CDR2 SYGVNS. The V end lost 8 bases, the J end lost 1 base, and 7 bases lay between the germline ends. The CDR3, as DNA: TGTGCCAGCGGGGGCGGCACAGATACGCAGTATTTT. Its protein product is CASGGGTDTQYF.

This rearrangement joins TRBV11-2 to TRBJ1-3; maybe TRBD1 (6 bases). The V gene's germline CDR1 is SGHAT and CDR2 FQNNGV. V lost 1 base to trimming and J lost 1 base, with 14 bases between them. The CDR3 length is 17 residues. CDR3: CASSLGGRGWSGNTIYF. For the CDR3, the DNA is TGTGCCAGCAGCTTAGGTGGCAGGGGATGGTCTGGAAACACCATATATTTT.

This sequence joins TRBV18 and TRBJ2-5, with D tentatively TRBD1 (5 bases). Germline loops: CDR1 KGHSH, CDR2 LQKENI. The CDR3 loop spans 14 amino acids. V was pared by 4 bases and J by 3 bases, with 12 bases between. The CDR3 DNA follows: TGTGCCAGCTCACTCCGTCAGGACAAAGAGACCCAGTACTTC. Translated: CASSLRQDKETQYF.